This TCR beta chain is from a study of tumor-infiltrating lymphocytes in localized non-small cell lung cancer. Repertoires were generated with immunoSEQ multiplex PCR, while TCRdb's copy carries only in-frame clones and drops some. The table includes 7,000 or so clones, 71% detected once. From germline, CDR1 is SGHRS and CDR2 YFSETQ. This CDR3 contains 16 residues. Trimming took off 0 bases at V and 2 bases at J, with 12 bases between the two ends. Overall study findings and caveats: Tumor T-cell fraction was not associated with recurrence-free survival. IM1 and IM2 tumors showed no difference in T-cell fraction.

Notes on this clone: What it recognizes is unknown.

This chain links TRBV5-1 with TRBJ1-3, with a weak D call TRBD1 (6 bases). The TCR originated in a human donor with non-small cell lung cancer. Sequencing was carried out using lung tumor tissue. The CDR3 DNA reads TGCGCCAGCAGCTTGGACGGGGGGCTAGCTGGAAACACCATATATTTT. Encoded protein: CASSLDGGLAGNTIYF.